This record concerns one TCR beta chain sequence. This entry comes from a study of monozygotic twins with inflammatory bowel disease. The RNA usage for each TCR library was roughly 3,700 ng of total RNA. TCRdb re-called the 5' RACE reads and catalogs CDR3 proteins one per entry, DNA excluded. Its table lists a few hundred thousand distinct CDR3 sequences. The clonotype was recovered from a human donor with ulcerative colitis or Crohn's disease, or a healthy co-twin of an affected twin (not recorded which). Input material: blood.

The CDR3 spells CASLRDRVSGGYTF. V and J are TRBV6-2 or TRBV6-3 and TRBJ1-2; TCRdb's D gene call, TRBD1, goes unchecked for lack of DNA. The CDR3 contains 14 residues. The germline gives CDR1 MNHEY, CDR2 SVGEGT.